This T cell receptor beta chain stems from a study of CD8 T cells in Susac syndrome (dated by TCRdb to the late 2010s). Background on the whole study: Of the Susac syndrome patients who were sequenced, more than five had clinically active disease and eight were in clinical remission. Repertoire sequencing was used to test whether CD8+ T cell activation and differentiation in Susac syndrome was antigen driven. At the time of blood withdrawal, Susac syndrome patients were either therapy-naive, taking corticosteroids (with some also receiving IVIg), or on IVIg alone. Results and caveats for the whole study, not just this receptor: The TCR sequencing and HLA analysis was acknowledged to have included a relatively small number of individuals. The CD4+ T cell repertoire of patients with Susac syndrome showed no detectable clonal expansion.

Peripheral blood CD8+ and CD4+ T cells from healthy donors, Susac syndrome patients and multiple sclerosis patients were profiled by high-throughput TCR beta sequencing. Susac syndrome patients met recently defined diagnostic criteria for definite or probable disease. CD8+ TEMRA cells were enriched by FACS, while bulk CD8+ and CD4+ T cells were purified by magnetic negative isolation. Blood was collected in EDTA tubes and processed within 24 hours, with PBMCs isolated through density gradient centrifugation. PBMCs intended for TCR sequencing were cryopreserved in liquid nitrogen and were subsequently thawed in a 37 degrees C water bath. Purity of sorted or isolated CD4+, CD8+ and CD8+ TEMRA cells was at least 90%. Details on this clonotype: Its antigen specificity is not known. No clone much larger than this one lies a single base away; base qualities are absent.

RNA was extracted using the RNeasy kit, and roughly 0.45 to 1 microgram was reverse transcribed with random hexamers. The immunoSEQ multiplex PCR assay, which covers 54 Vbeta and 13 Jbeta segments, was used to amplify TCR beta CDR3 regions. PCR amplification bias was corrected using a synthetic template baseline for primer optimization and computational correction. On the authors' methods: Only productive sequences were kept, with reads annotated to V, D and J genes according to IMGT and analyzed in immunoSEQ Analyzer. To calculate clonality, Shannon entropy was normalized by log2 of the number of productive unique sequences and then subtracted from one. For each patient and control, public and private clones were evaluated within the 100 most prevalent clones. Susac-specific clones were defined as absent from healthy and MS cohorts, 1052 published viral clones and other ImmuneACCESS disease sequences. Using fastp trimming at Q25 and MiXCR clonotype assembly, TCRdb reanalyzed the public sequencing data and kept in-frame beta chains. A single entry per CDR3 protein holds the most common genes and DNA from its merged rows. In this record, the V and J calls reflect TCRdb's handling and not the investigators' own analysis. Within this sample are around 130,000 distinct CDR3 sequences, with 96% of them counted one time only. The ten top clones hold 0.13% to 0.15% of the sample.

The CDR3 spans 14 residues, from the cysteine through the phenylalanine. The sequence is cut down to CDR3 DNA, 42 bases in frame from base 1. The germline V gene supplies CDR1 SGHRS and CDR2 YFSETQ. Trimming takes 4 bases from V and 2 bases from J, and the germline ends sit 12 bases apart. This TCR was recovered from a human donor with Susac syndrome. What was sequenced was CD4+ T cells from PBMCs. Recombination joined TRBV5-1 with TRBJ2-5, with the D gene uncertain. The DNA is TGCGCCAGCAGCCTCGGACCTAATCAAGAGACCCAGTACTTC. Its amino acids are CASSLGPNQETQYF. Here the CDR3 is joined to the reference TRBV5-1 and TRBJ2-5 genes, and the full variable domain is: KAGVTQTPRYLIKTRGQQVTLSCSPISGHRSVSWYQQTPGQGLQFLFEYFSETQRNKGNFPGRFSGRQFSNSRSEMNVSTLELGDSALYLCASSLGPNQETQYFGPGTRLLVL.